These 25 T cell receptor beta chains came from one sample sequenced in a study of T cells in Graves' hyperthyroidism and ophthalmopathy. Amplified regions were TCR beta CDR3 sequences from RNA transcripts. The HTBI primer set was used in a first-round RT-PCR of the TCR CDR3. TCRdb called the multiplex PCR reads again in MiXCR, with one record for every CDR3 protein. The sample consists of 250,000 to 300,000 distinct CDR3 sequences, around 13% of them appearing once. The sample comprised blood. The receptors were gathered from a woman aged 40 to 50 with Graves' hyperthyroidism.

The sample holds many counts of this clonotype. V and J are TRBV7-8 and TRBJ2-1, with 10 nucleotides matching TRBD2. J gave up 8 bases and V 4 bases, and 8 bases lay outside the gene matches. The CDR3 extends over 15 amino acids. Germline-derived CDR1 and CDR2 are SGHVS and FQNEAQ. CDR3: CASSSLAGARDEQFF. The CDR3 nucleotides read TGTGCCAGCAGCTCGCTAGCGGGAGCTCGTGATGAGCAGTTCTTC.

This clonotype was seen a few times. The V and J genes are TRBV11-1 and TRBJ2-7; D is uncertain. The CDR3 has 12 residues. The V end was cut by 4 bases, the J end by 2 bases, with 6 bases between. Germline V gives CDR1 SGHAT, CDR2 FQDESV (reference sequence). CDR3: CASSSNAYEQYF. In DNA, the CDR3 is TGTGCCAGCAGCTCCAACGCCTACGAGCAGTACTTC.

This sequence joins TRBV10-3 and TRBJ2-5; 11 positions match TRBD2. The CDR3 extends over 15 amino acids. Germline lookup yields CDR1 ENHRY and CDR2 SYGVKD. V lost 10 bases and J lost 5; bases outside the gene matches: 12. The chain's CDR3 is CATRTSGSRAETQYF. The CDR3 coding sequence is TGTGCCACCAGGACTAGCGGGTCCCGGGCGGAGACCCAGTACTTC.

There are many counts of this clonotype. This chain connects TRBV12-3 or TRBV12-4 to TRBJ1-3, with D uncertain. The CDR3 runs to 14 residues. V lost 3 bases to trimming and J lost 2 bases, with 8 bases between them. The CDR3 spells CASSLQTPGNTIYF. CDR3 coding DNA: TGTGCCAGCAGTTTGCAGACGCCTGGAAACACCATATATTTT.

This clonotype was observed many times. This rearrangement joins TRBV28 to TRBJ2-1, with D unresolved. V lost 5 bases and J 0 bases, leaving 11 bases between the germline ends. Germline CDR1 MDHEN, CDR2 SYDVKM. The CDR3 extends over 15 amino acids. DNA of the CDR3: TGTGCCAGCAGTCCACCTAGATCCTCCTACAATGAGCAGTTCTTC. Translation: CASSPPRSSYNEQFF.

The chain has TRBV7-9 and TRBJ2-6; D is perhaps TRBD1 (6 bases). Trimming cost V 3 bases and J 0 bases, with 9 bases left between them. Per the germline V gene, CDR1 is SEHNR and CDR2 is FQNEAQ (reference sequence). The CDR3 is 16 residues long. The CDR3, as DNA: TGTGCCAGCAGCTTCCAGGGGCTCTCTGGGGCCAACGTCCTGACTTTC. Protein: CASSFQGLSGANVLTF.

This clonotype has at least ten counts. This chain connects TRBV19 to TRBJ1-1; TRBD1 is a possible D gene (5 bases). The CDR3 has 14 amino acids. The germline V gene has CDR1 LNHDA and CDR2 SQIVND (reference sequence). V was shortened by 5 bases and J by 5 bases, with 15 bases between the two germline ends. CDR3 sequence: CASSGTGLGTEAFF. DNA of the CDR3: TGTGCCAGTAGTGGGACGGGGTTGGGTACTGAAGCTTTCTTT.

This clonotype was detected ten times or more. This rearrangement joins TRBV25-1 to TRBJ2-5; D is unresolved. V lost 1 base and J lost 4, with 16 bases in between. CDR3 length: 16 residues. CDR1 is MGHDK and CDR2 is SYGVNS in the germline V gene. DNA of the CDR3: TGTGCCAGCAGTGAATTTTACGGGCCCCCGGGAGAGACCCAGTACTTC. Translation gives CASSEFYGPPGETQYF.

This clonotype was detected many times. The chain has TRBV12-3 or TRBV12-4 and TRBJ2-3; the match to TRBD2 covers 9 bases. Losses at the gene ends were 4 bases for V and 0 bases for J; bases not matched to a gene: 5. CDR3 length: 16 amino acids. Here the CDR3 reads CASSSPTSGSTDTQYF. DNA of the CDR3: TGTGCCAGCAGTTCTCCAACTAGCGGGAGCACAGATACGCAGTATTTT.

In this sample, this clonotype turned up many times. V and J are TRBV6-1 and TRBJ1-3, with D uncertain. Trimming cost V 6 bases and J 7 bases, with 13 bases left between them. CDR3 length: 13 amino acids. Germline V gene sequence: CDR1 MNHNS, CDR2 SASEGT. In DNA, the CDR3 is TGTGCCAGCAGCGCCAGGACGGCGAACACCATATATTTT. Amino acid sequence: CASSARTANTIYF.

Many counts were recorded for this clonotype. This chain links TRBV6-6 with TRBJ1-1; 8 nucleotides line up with TRBD1. V lost 2 bases and J lost 1; bases outside the gene matches: 3. This CDR3 spans 15 amino acids. CDR1 is MNHNY, CDR2 SVGAGI, per germline (reference sequence). The CDR3 spells CASSYPGTGNTEAFF. The CDR3 DNA reads TGTGCCAGCAGTTACCCCGGGACAGGGAACACTGAAGCTTTCTTT.

This clonotype has at least ten counts. The chain joins TRBV12-3 or TRBV12-4 to TRBJ2-5; D call uncertain. CDR3 size: 14 residues. The germline V and J ends were trimmed by 8 bases and 0 bases, with 13 bases remaining between them. CDR3 region: CASRLSKNQETQYF. DNA for the CDR3: TGTGCCAGCCGACTGTCCAAAAACCAAGAGACCCAGTACTTC.

The chain has TRBV19 and TRBJ2-5; possibly TRBD1 or TRBD2 for D (6 bases each). The CDR3 spans 14 residues. CDR1 is LNHDA and CDR2 is SQIVND in the germline V gene (reference sequence). The germline V and J ends were trimmed by 1 base and 5 bases, with 11 bases remaining between them. The CDR3 protein is CASSIGGASETQYF. As DNA, the CDR3 is TGTGCCAGTAGTATAGGGGGGGCCAGCGAGACCCAGTACTTC.

The V and J genes are TRBV19 and TRBJ1-1; possibly TRBD1 for D (5 bases). Germline lookup yields CDR1 LNHDA and CDR2 SQIVND (reference sequence). CDR3 size: 15 residues. V was pared by 3 bases and J by 0 bases, with 11 bases between. This chain's CDR3 is CASSISGGMNTEAFF. In DNA form, the CDR3 reads TGTGCCAGTAGTATCTCCGGGGGTATGAACACTGAAGCTTTCTTT.

This clonotype was found many times. The chain links TRBV5-1 to TRBJ2-1; either TRBD1 or TRBD2 may fit D (5 bases each). V was trimmed by 4 bases and J by 6 bases, leaving 20 bases between them. The CDR3 loop spans 16 amino acids. CDR1 is SGHRS, CDR2 YFSETQ, per germline. CDR3: CASSREGPGVGNEQFF. As DNA, the CDR3 is TGCGCCAGCAGCCGCGAGGGGCCTGGGGTTGGCAATGAGCAGTTCTTC.

This clonotype was seen many times. This chain joins TRBV27 and TRBJ1-2, with TRBD1 matching over 7 bases. CDR1 is MNHEY, CDR2 SMNVEV, per germline (reference sequence). The CDR3 length is 15 residues. With 5 bases clipped from V and 4 bases from J, the junction kept 10 bases outside the gene matches. The CDR3 DNA follows: TGTGCCAGCAGTCTCCGGACAGGAGGCGGCTATGGCTACACCTTC. Protein product: CASSLRTGGGYGYTF.

In this sample, this clonotype turned up many times. V and J are TRBV7-2 and TRBJ2-5; 7 positions agree with TRBD2. This CDR3 comprises 13 residues. Germline V gives CDR1 SGHTA, CDR2 FQGNSA. V shed 5 bases, J shed 5 bases, and the junction held 5 bases outside the gene matches. Here the CDR3 DNA reads TGTGCCAGCAGCGGAGGGCGGGGGGAGACCCAGTACTTC. Its protein product is CASSGGRGETQYF.

At least ten counts were recorded for this clonotype. V usage is TRBV24-1 and J usage is TRBJ2-2; tentative D call: TRBD1 (5 bases). The CDR3 runs 14 residues. The ends were cut back, 9 bases at V and 1 base at J, with 11 bases in the middle. CDR1 and CDR2 (germline): KGHDR, SFDVKD. DNA for the CDR3: TGTGCCACCGGACACCCGATGAACACCGGGGAGCTGTTTTTT. It translates to CATGHPMNTGELFF.

The chain is built from TRBV10-3 and TRBJ1-4, with a weak D call TRBD1 (5 bases). Germline V gives CDR1 ENHRY, CDR2 SYGVKD. Trimming removed 4 bases at V and 0 bases at J, with 6 bases between. CDR3 length equals 14 residues. CDR3 sequence reads: CAISVTATNEKLFF. The CDR3 DNA reads as TGTGCCATCAGTGTGACAGCAACTAATGAAAAACTGTTTTTT.

This CDR3 reads CAISGDRAYEQYF. The CDR3 bases are TGTGCCATCAGTGGGGACAGGGCGTACGAGCAGTACTTC. The chain has TRBV10-3 and TRBJ2-7, with 9 bases that match TRBD1. CDR3 length: 13 amino acids. Germline V gene sequence: CDR1 ENHRY, CDR2 SYGVKD. Trimming at V came to 4 bases and at J to 4 bases, leaving 2 bases not matched to a gene.

This clonotype was counted ten times or more. The rearrangement links TRBV5-1 to TRBJ2-2; 7 nucleotides match TRBD2. Looked up from germline, CDR1 is SGHRS and CDR2 is YFSETQ. This CDR3 comprises 16 residues. With V trimmed by 4 bases and J by 1 base, 7 bases remained unmatched. The CDR3 loop reads CASSARGTMNTGELFF. The CDR3 DNA follows: TGCGCCAGCAGCGCACGCGGGACTATGAACACCGGGGAGCTGTTTTTT.

The chain combines TRBV5-4 with TRBJ2-7; 11 bases are shared with TRBD2. This CDR3 region has 18 residues. In germline, CDR1 is SGHNT, CDR2 YYREEE (reference sequence). J was trimmed by 2 bases and V by 4 bases; bases with no gene match: 14. CDR3 in amino acids: CASSPGVPGLAVTYEQYF. CDR3 bases: TGTGCCAGCAGCCCAGGTGTGCCGGGACTAGCGGTAACCTACGAGCAGTACTTC. Drawing the rest from reference TRBV5-4 and TRBJ2-7, the complete variable domain is ETGVTQSPTHLIKTRGQQVTLRCSSQSGHNTVSWYQQALGQGPQFIFQYYREEENGRGNFPPRFSGLQFPNYSSELNVNALELDDSALYLCASSPGVPGLAVTYEQYFGPGTRLTVT.

This clonotype was counted many times. The chain carries TRBV10-3 and TRBJ2-2; 8 bases align to TRBD1. The germline CDR1 and CDR2 sequences are ENHRY and SYGVKD. This CDR3 has 15 residues. Unmatched junction bases numbered 4, after V lost 0 bases and J lost 7 bases. The CDR3 nucleotides are TGTGCCATCAGTGAGTCGACAGGGGATATCGGGGAGCTGTTTTTT. Translating gives CAISESTGDIGELFF.

This clonotype was counted at least ten times. The chain recombines TRBV12-3 or TRBV12-4 with TRBJ2-3, with 9 bases aligning to TRBD2. Trimming at V came to 3 bases and at J to 1 base, leaving 2 bases not matched to a gene. The CDR3 sequence is 15 residues long. The CDR3 sequence is CASSFPSGGTDTQYF. In DNA, the CDR3 is TGTGCCAGCAGTTTTCCTAGCGGGGGCACAGATACGCAGTATTTT.

In its sample, this clonotype was seen many times. This chain joins TRBV7-3 and TRBJ2-1; TRBD1 is a possible D gene (6 bases). CDR3 length equals 13 residues. Trimming removed 2 bases from V and 10 bases from J, with 12 bases in between. Germline CDR1 SGHTA, CDR2 FQGTGA. CDR3 in DNA: TGTGCCAGCAGCTTAGTCCTACAGGGAGAGCAGTTCTTC. Translating it yields CASSLVLQGEQFF.